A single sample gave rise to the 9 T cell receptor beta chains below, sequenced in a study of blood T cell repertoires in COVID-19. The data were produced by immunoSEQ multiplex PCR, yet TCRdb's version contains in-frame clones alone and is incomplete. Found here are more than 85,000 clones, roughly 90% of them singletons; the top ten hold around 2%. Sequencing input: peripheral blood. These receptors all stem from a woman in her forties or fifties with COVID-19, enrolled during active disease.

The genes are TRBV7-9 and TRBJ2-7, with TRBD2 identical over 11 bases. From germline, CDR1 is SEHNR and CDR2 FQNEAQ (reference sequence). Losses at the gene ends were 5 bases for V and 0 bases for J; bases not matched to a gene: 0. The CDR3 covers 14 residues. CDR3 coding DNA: TGTGCCAGCAGCGGGACTAGCGGCTCCTACGAGCAGTACTTC. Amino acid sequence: CASSGTSGSYEQYF.

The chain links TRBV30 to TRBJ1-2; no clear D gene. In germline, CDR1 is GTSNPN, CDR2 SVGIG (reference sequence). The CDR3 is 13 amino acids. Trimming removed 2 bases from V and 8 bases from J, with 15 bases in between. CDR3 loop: CAWSYGDDGGYTF. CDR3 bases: TGTGCCTGGAGTTATGGCGACGACGGGGGCTACACCTTC.

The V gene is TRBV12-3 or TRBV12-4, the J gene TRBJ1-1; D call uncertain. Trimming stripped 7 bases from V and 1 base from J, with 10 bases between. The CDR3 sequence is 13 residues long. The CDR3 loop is CASTSVQNTEAFF. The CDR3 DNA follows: TGTGCCAGCACCTCTGTACAGAACACTGAAGCTTTCTTT.

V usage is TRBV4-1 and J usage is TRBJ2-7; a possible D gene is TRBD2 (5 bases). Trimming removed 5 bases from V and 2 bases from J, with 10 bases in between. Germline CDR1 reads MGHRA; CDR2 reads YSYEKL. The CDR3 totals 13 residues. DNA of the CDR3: TGCGCCAGCAGCTTCGGAGGCGCCTACGAGCAGTACTTC. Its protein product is CASSFGGAYEQYF.

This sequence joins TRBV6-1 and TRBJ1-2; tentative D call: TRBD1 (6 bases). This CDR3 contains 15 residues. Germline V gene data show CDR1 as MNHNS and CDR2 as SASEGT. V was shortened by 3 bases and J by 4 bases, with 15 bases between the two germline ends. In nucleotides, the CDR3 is TGTGCCAGCAGTGATGCGGGGGGGGCAACCTATGGCTACACCTTC. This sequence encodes CASSDAGGATYGYTF.

The CDR3 is CASSRQGDSTDTQYF. DNA for the CDR3: TGTGCCAGCAGCCGACAGGGGGACTCCACAGATACGCAGTATTTT. The chain employs TRBV28 and TRBJ2-3; 9 bases agree with TRBD1. Germline V gene sequence: CDR1 MDHEN, CDR2 SYDVKM. V dropped 6 bases and J dropped 2; count of bases not matched to a gene: 6. This CDR3 is built from 15 residues.

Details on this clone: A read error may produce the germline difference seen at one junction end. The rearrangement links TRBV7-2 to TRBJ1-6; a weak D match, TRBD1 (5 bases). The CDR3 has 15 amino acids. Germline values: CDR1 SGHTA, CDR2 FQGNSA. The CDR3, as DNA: TGTGCCAGCAGCTTCAGTGGCAGGGTTAATCCACCCCTCCACTTT. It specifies CASSFSGRVNPPLHF. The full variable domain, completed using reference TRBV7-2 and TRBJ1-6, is GAGVSQSPSNKVTEKGKDVELRCDPISGHTALYWYRQSLGQGLEFLIYFQGNSAPDKSGLPSDRFSAERTGGSVSTLTIQRTQQEDSAVYLCASSFSGRVNPPLHFGNGTRLTVT.

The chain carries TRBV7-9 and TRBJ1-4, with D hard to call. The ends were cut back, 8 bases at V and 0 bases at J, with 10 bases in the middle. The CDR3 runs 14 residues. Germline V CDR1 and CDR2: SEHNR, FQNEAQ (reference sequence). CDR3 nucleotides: TGTGCCAGCCCCGATGGCACAACTAATGAAAAACTGTTTTTT. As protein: CASPDGTTNEKLFF.

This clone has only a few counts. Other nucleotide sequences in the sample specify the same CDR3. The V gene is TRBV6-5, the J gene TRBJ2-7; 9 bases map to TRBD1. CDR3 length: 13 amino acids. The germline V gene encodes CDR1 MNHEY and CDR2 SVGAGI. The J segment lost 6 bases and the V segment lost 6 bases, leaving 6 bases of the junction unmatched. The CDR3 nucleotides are TGTGCCAGCAGGGCGGGACAGGGCCTCGAGCAGTACTTC. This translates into CASRAGQGLEQYF.